This record covers a single T cell receptor beta chain. The study sampled nominally healthy donors, though unrecorded immune exposures were likely. This sample was taken from a study of cytomegalovirus exposure and HLA in healthy donors. With 60 Vbeta and 13 Jbeta primers, the PCR was carried out. Some clones are missing from TCRdb's copy, which holds only in-frame ones; the method was immunoSEQ multiplex PCR. The sample carries 85,000 to 95,000 clones, 70% to 80% recorded once. CDR1 is SNHLY and CDR2 is FYNNEI in the germline V gene. CDR3 length equals 15 residues. The chain carries TRBV2 and TRBJ2-5; 11 bases fit TRBD2. The J call may be incorrect, as the DNA end agrees better with TRBJ2-7. This sequence originates from a man younger than 45 in good health and CMV-seropositive. Sequencing input: PBMCs. The CDR3 DNA sequence: TGTGCCAGCAGTACTAGCGGGAGTAGGTTCGACGAGCAGTACTTC. This sequence encodes CASSTSGSRFDEQYF.